What follows describes a single T cell receptor (beta chain). Its antigen remains unidentified. One junction end disagrees with the germline gene, perhaps due to a read error. The data originate from a study of T cells after yellow fever vaccination. Study information: Any fraction with a low cell number was prepared using SMART-Seq v4 Ultra Low Input. Findings and limits, study-wide: Some clonotypes, a small share, were shared between CD4 and CD8 compartments.

TCRdb itself ran the 5' RACE reads through MiXCR, one entry per CDR3 protein. The sample carries around 340,000 distinct CDR3 sequences, 8.7% recorded once. The CDR3 spans 9 residues. The germline gives CDR1 MNHNY, CDR2 SVGAGI (reference sequence). Material: PBMCs, obtained on the day of the first yellow fever vaccination. The clonotype originates from a man younger than 30 who received the YFV17D yellow fever vaccine. J is TRBJ2-1 and V is TRBV6-6; D is possibly TRBD1 or TRBD2 (6 bases each). This CDR3 reads CASGGPGIF. CDR3 nucleotides: TGTGCCAGCGGGGGGCCCGGGATCTTC.